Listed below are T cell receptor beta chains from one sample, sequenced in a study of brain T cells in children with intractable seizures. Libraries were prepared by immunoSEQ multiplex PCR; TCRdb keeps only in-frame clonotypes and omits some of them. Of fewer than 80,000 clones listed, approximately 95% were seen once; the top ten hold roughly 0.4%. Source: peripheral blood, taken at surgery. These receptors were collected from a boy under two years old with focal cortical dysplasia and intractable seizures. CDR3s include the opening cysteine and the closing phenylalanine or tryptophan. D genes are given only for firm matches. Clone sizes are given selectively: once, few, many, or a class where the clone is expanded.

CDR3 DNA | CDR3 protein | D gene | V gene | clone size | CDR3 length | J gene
TGTGCCAGTAGTGACTCGGGACTAGCGGGGAACACCGGGGAGCTGTTTTTT | CASSDSGLAGNTGELFF | TRBD2 | TRBV19 | NA | 17 | TRBJ2-2
TGTGCCAGCAGCCTTCAGACTGGGGGCCGAACAGATACGCAGTATTTT | CASSLQTGGRTDTQYF | NA | TRBV4-2 | NA | 16 | TRBJ2-3
TGCAGCGTTGAGTGGGGGGCGAGGGATAGTGAGCAGTTCTTC | CSVEWGARDSEQFF | NA | TRBV29-1 | NA | 14 | TRBJ2-1
TGTGCCAGCAGTTACTCGTCTTTCTCCCTTGGCTACACCTTC | CASSYSSFSLGYTF | NA | TRBV6-5 | NA | 14 | TRBJ1-2
TGTGCCAGCTCACGACAGGGGGCGCAGGGCACTGAAGCTTTCTTT | CASSRQGAQGTEAFF | TRBD1 | TRBV18 | NA | 15 | TRBJ1-1
TGTGCCACCTTAACAGGGGGTCGGTATGGCTACACCTTC | CATLTGGRYGYTF | TRBD1 | TRBV10-3 | NA | 13 | TRBJ1-2
TGTGCCAGCAGCCGTACGGGACTCCCAACCTACAATGAGCAGTTCTTC | CASSRTGLPTYNEQFF | NA | TRBV4-2 | NA | 16 | TRBJ2-1
TGTGCCAGCAGCCCCGGGGTGGTGTCTAGCACAGATACGCAGTATTTT | CASSPGVVSSTDTQYF | NA | TRBV14 | once | 16 | TRBJ2-3
TGTGCCAGCAGCCCTCAATCTAGCGGGATCAATGAGCAGTTCTTC | CASSPQSSGINEQFF | TRBD2 | TRBV7-3 | NA | 15 | TRBJ2-1
TGTGCCAGCAGCTTGGGGTTTGGGACTAGCGGGACCAATGAGCAGTTCTTC | CASSLGFGTSGTNEQFF | TRBD2 | TRBV5-4 | NA | 17 | TRBJ2-1
TGTGCCAGCAGCCCCCGGCCCGGAGGCGGGGAGCTGTTTTTT | CASSPRPGGGELFF | NA | TRBV11-2 | NA | 14 | TRBJ2-2
TGTGCCAGCAGCCCGTCGACTAGCGGACCTTACGAGCAGTACTTC | CASSPSTSGPYEQYF | TRBD2 | TRBV7-9 | NA | 15 | TRBJ2-7
TGTGCCAGCAGCGGGAGGAACTATGGCTACACCTTC | CASSGRNYGYTF | NA | TRBV11-1 | NA | 12 | TRBJ1-2
TGCGCCAGCAGCCCTGCTAGCGAAACGGCCCAAGAGACCCAGTACTTC | CASSPASETAQETQYF | NA | TRBV4-1 | NA | 16 | TRBJ2-5
TGCAGTGCTAGAGTTCTATACGAGCAGTACTTC | CSARVLYEQYF | NA | TRBV20-1 | NA | 11 | TRBJ2-7
TGTGCCAGCAGCTTGGCCACGGGGTACGAGCAGTACTTC | CASSLATGYEQYF | NA | TRBV7-9 | NA | 13 | TRBJ2-7
TGTGCCAGCAGTTCGACGGGGGAACAAGAGACCCAGTACTTC | CASSSTGEQETQYF | NA | TRBV28 | NA | 14 | TRBJ2-5
TGCGCCAGCAGCTTGGGGAACACCGGGGAGCTGTTTTTT | CASSLGNTGELFF | NA | TRBV5-1 | NA | 13 | TRBJ2-2
TGTGCCAGCAGCTTAGGCGTAGGGCAGCCAAAAGAGACCCAGTACTTC | CASSLGVGQPKETQYF | NA | TRBV11-3 | NA | 16 | TRBJ2-5
TGTGCCAGTAGTAGGGACAGAGGGTACGAGCAGTACTTC | CASSRDRGYEQYF | TRBD1 | TRBV19 | NA | 13 | TRBJ2-7
TGTGCCAGCAGCGTCACTAGCGGGAGGGCCGACGAGCAGTACTTC | CASSVTSGRADEQYF | TRBD2 | TRBV9 | NA | 15 | TRBJ2-7
TGTGCCAGCAGCTTAGAAGGACAGGGGGCTTTCGGTGGCTACACCTTC | CASSLEGQGAFGGYTF | TRBD1 | TRBV7-8 | NA | 16 | TRBJ1-2
TGCAGCGTCATCAGGGGGGGGCCGGAGACCCAGTACTTC | CSVIRGGPETQYF | NA | TRBV29-1 | NA | 13 | TRBJ2-5
TGTGCCAGCAGCCAAACACCACGGGAGGGGGCGCTTAAATCCTACAATGAGCAGTTCTTC | CASSQTPREGALKSYNEQFF | NA | TRBV3-1/TRBV3-2 | NA | 20 | TRBJ2-1
TGTGCCAGCAGCCAAGGGGCTTACGAGCAGTACTTC | CASSQGAYEQYF | NA | TRBV3-1/TRBV3-2 | NA | 12 | TRBJ2-7
TGCGCCAGCACCGAAACAACAGGGAACTACAATGAGCAGTTCTTC | CASTETTGNYNEQFF | NA | TRBV10-2 | NA | 15 | TRBJ2-1
TGTGCCAGTAGTCCTTCCCTCGACAGATCAATCCAGTACTTC | CASSPSLDRSIQYF | NA | TRBV19 | NA | 14 | TRBJ2-4
TGTGCCAGCCGGGCGAGTCTAGCTTTCTTT | CASRASLAFF | NA | TRBV2 | once | 10 | TRBJ1-1
TGTGCCAGCAGCTTTAGCGGGGGCTCCTACAATGAGCAGTTCTTC | CASSFSGGSYNEQFF | TRBD2 | TRBV7-2 | NA | 15 | TRBJ2-1
TGTGCCAGTAGTATAGCGATCATCACAGATACGCAGTATTTT | CASSIAIITDTQYF | NA | TRBV19 | NA | 14 | TRBJ2-3
TGTGCCAGCTCAGGCGACAATCAGCCCCAGCATTTT | CASSGDNQPQHF | NA | TRBV3-1/TRBV3-2 | NA | 12 | TRBJ1-5
TGTGCCAGCAAGAGGACAGGGGCCAATGAGCAGTTCTTC | CASKRTGANEQFF | TRBD1 | TRBV6-5 | NA | 13 | TRBJ2-1
TGTGCCAGTAGTATAGGACAGGGTTGGACTGAAGCTTTCTTT | CASSIGQGWTEAFF | TRBD1 | TRBV19 | NA | 14 | TRBJ1-1
TGCAGCGCATATCCAGGGAACACCGGGGAGCTGTTTTTT | CSAYPGNTGELFF | NA | TRBV29-1 | NA | 13 | TRBJ2-2
TGTGCCAGCAGTCCGACAGGGAGTCAAACTAATGAAAAACTGTTTTTT | CASSPTGSQTNEKLFF | TRBD1 | TRBV28 | NA | 16 | TRBJ1-4
TGCGCCAGCAGCCCGGGACTAGCGGGGGGGGCCAGCACAGATACGCAGTATTTT | CASSPGLAGGASTDTQYF | TRBD2 | TRBV5-1 | once | 18 | TRBJ2-3
TGTGCCAGCAGCTTCGCCCCCGAAAATGGCTACACCTTC | CASSFAPENGYTF | NA | TRBV7-8 | once | 13 | TRBJ1-2
TGTGCCAGCAGCTTTAGGGGGGGCAGGACCGAGCAGTACTTC | CASSFRGGRTEQYF | NA | TRBV13 | NA | 14 | TRBJ2-7
TGTGCCAGCAGTGAGCCCTCAGGTTTTAGCAATCAGCCCCAGCATTTT | CASSEPSGFSNQPQHF | NA | TRBV6-1 | NA | 16 | TRBJ1-5
TGCGCCAGCAGCCAAGGAGTCAGAATCTACGAGCAGTACTTC | CASSQGVRIYEQYF | NA | TRBV4-1 | NA | 14 | TRBJ2-7
TGTGCCAGCAGTTTAAGGAACTCTGGGGCCAACGTCCTGACTTTC | CASSLRNSGANVLTF | NA | TRBV28 | NA | 15 | TRBJ2-6
TGTGCCAGCAGTGCCCTAGCGGGGAGGGACAATGAGCAGTTCTTC | CASSALAGRDNEQFF | TRBD2 | TRBV6-2/TRBV6-3 | NA | 15 | TRBJ2-1
TGCAGTGCTAGAGCTATAGACGGGCAGTACTTC | CSARAIDGQYF | NA | TRBV20-1 | NA | 11 | TRBJ2-7
TGTGCCAGCAGTGCGCGGGCGGGAGTTAACACCGGGGAGCTGTTTTTT | CASSARAGVNTGELFF | TRBD2 | TRBV28 | NA | 16 | TRBJ2-2
TGTGCCAGTAGTATAGGGACAGGGGGCAATCAGCCCCAGCATTTT | CASSIGTGGNQPQHF | TRBD1 | TRBV19 | NA | 15 | TRBJ1-5
TGCGCCAGCAGCCTGAACATCGGGGAGACCCAGTACTTC | CASSLNIGETQYF | NA | TRBV5-1 | NA | 13 | TRBJ2-5
TGCGCCAGCAGTGAGTCGTCGGGACAGTCATACGAGCAGTACTTC | CASSESSGQSYEQYF | TRBD1 | TRBV10-2 | NA | 15 | TRBJ2-7
TGTGCCAGTAGTGCCCGACAATGGGAGGGCGATGGCTACACCTTC | CASSARQWEGDGYTF | NA | TRBV19 | once | 15 | TRBJ1-2
TGTGCCAGTAGCCTTAGATCACAGCCCCAGCATTTT | CASSLRSQPQHF | NA | TRBV19 | NA | 12 | TRBJ1-5
TGTGCCAGCTTAGTACGGAGGGGTCACGAGCAGTACTTC | CASLVRRGHEQYF | NA | TRBV6-5 | NA | 13 | TRBJ2-7
TGTGCCAGTAGGACTAGCGGGAGGGCCGGGGAGCTGTTTTTT | CASRTSGRAGELFF | TRBD2 | TRBV19 | NA | 14 | TRBJ2-2